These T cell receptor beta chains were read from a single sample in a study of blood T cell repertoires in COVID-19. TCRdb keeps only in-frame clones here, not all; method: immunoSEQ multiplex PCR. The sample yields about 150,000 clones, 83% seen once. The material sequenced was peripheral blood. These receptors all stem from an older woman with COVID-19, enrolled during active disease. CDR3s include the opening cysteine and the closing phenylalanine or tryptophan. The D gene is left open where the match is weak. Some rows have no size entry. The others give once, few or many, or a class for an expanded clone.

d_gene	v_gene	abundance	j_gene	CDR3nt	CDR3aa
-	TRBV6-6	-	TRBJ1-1	TGTGCCAGCGAGAGTACGAACACTGAAGCTTTCTTT	CASESTNTEAFF
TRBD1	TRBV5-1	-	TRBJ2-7	TGCGCCAGCAAAGGACAGGCCAGCTCCTACGAGCAGTACTTC	CASKGQASSYEQYF
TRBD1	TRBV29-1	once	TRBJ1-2	TGCAGCGTTGTGCCCGACAGGGAAGGCTACACCTTC	CSVVPDREGYTF
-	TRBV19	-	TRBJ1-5	TGTGCCAGTAGCGCCAACAGGGTAGGTCAGCCCCAGCATTTT	CASSANRVGQPQHF
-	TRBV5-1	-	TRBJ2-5	TGCGCCAGCACTCTAATACCCGGGGAGACCCAGTACTTC	CASTLIPGETQYF
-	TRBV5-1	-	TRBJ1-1	TGCGCCAGCAGCTTGGGGCGGCCCGGAAACACTGAAGCTTTCTTT	CASSLGRPGNTEAFF
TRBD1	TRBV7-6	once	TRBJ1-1	TGTGCCAGCAGCCCAGGGGGAGGTGAAGCTTTCTTT	CASSPGGGEAFF
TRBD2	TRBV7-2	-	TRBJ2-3	TGTGCCAGCAGCTTGCGACTAAGCGGGAGATCAACAGATACGCAGTATTTT	CASSLRLSGRSTDTQYF
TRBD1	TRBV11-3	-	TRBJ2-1	TGTGCCAGTTCTGTGGGACAGGTTACCTACAATGAGCAGTTCTTC	CASSVGQVTYNEQFF
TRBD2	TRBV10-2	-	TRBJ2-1	TGCGCCAGCACCCTGCGGGCTAGCGGGGGGTTTGACAATGAGCAGTTCTTC	CASTLRASGGFDNEQFF
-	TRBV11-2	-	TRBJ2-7	TGTGCCAGCAGCTCCCCGGACTGGAACCGGGGCGAGCAGTACTTC	CASSSPDWNRGEQYF
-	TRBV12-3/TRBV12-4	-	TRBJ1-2	TGTGCCAGCAGTTTACGACATAGCGGTGGCTACACCTTC	CASSLRHSGGYTF
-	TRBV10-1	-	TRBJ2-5	TGCGCCAGCAGTGAGGGGAGTACGGAAGAGACCCAGTACTTC	CASSEGSTEETQYF
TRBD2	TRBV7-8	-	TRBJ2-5	TGTGCCAGCAGCTTAGTTGGGGGACTAGCGGGAGCAGAGACCCAGTACTTC	CASSLVGGLAGAETQYF
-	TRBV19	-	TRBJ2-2	TGTGCCAGTACAGTGCTAGGACAGAACACCGGGGAGCTGTTTTTT	CASTVLGQNTGELFF
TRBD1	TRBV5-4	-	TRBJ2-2	TGTGCCAGCAGCGCCGACAGGGGGTTCGGGGAGCTGTTTTTT	CASSADRGFGELFF
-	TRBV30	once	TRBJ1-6	TGTGCCTGGGGCCGTGAAAGCTCCTATAATTCACCCCTCCACTTT	CAWGRESSYNSPLHF
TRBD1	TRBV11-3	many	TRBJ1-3	TGTGCCAGCAGCCCTGGACAGGGACCAGGAAACACCATATATTTT	CASSPGQGPGNTIYF
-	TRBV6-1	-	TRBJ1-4	TGTGCCAGCAGTGTGACAGGAACTAATGAAAAACTGTTTTTT	CASSVTGTNEKLFF
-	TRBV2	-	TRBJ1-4	TGTGCCAGCAGCCAAATCCGACATACAGTAGGTGAAAAACTGTTTTTT	CASSQIRHTVGEKLFF
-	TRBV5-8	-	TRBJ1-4	TGTGCCAGCAGCGGCCCAGGGCGGGGTAATGAAAAACTGTTTTTT	CASSGPGRGNEKLFF
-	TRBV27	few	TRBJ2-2	TGTGCCAGCAGTTTATCGGAGGGTATCGGGGAGCTGTTTTTT	CASSLSEGIGELFF
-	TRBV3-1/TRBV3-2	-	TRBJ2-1	TGTGCCAGCAGCCCCACCCCGGGATCTTGGGCCAATGAGCAGTTCTTC	CASSPTPGSWANEQFF
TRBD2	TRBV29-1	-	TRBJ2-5	TGCAGCGTTGAAGGTAGCGGGAGGGCCGTCAAAGAGACCCAGTACTTC	CSVEGSGRAVKETQYF
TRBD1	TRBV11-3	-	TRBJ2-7	TGTGCCAGCAGCTCCCGGACAGGGACGGAGGAGCAGTACTTC	CASSSRTGTEEQYF
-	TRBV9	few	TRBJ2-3	TGTGCCAGCGGTACGGGAAGGACAGATACGCAGTATTTT	CASGTGRTDTQYF
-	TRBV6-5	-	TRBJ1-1	TGTGCCAGCAGTTACTACGGAGGGGCACCGAACACTGAAGCTTTCTTT	CASSYYGGAPNTEAFF
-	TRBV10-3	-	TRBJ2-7	TGTGCCATCAGTGAGTCCGCATCGGGAATACGCTACGAGCAGTACTTC	CAISESASGIRYEQYF
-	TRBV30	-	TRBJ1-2	TGTGCCTGGATCATCGACTCTGATGTCGGCTACACCTTC	CAWIIDSDVGYTF
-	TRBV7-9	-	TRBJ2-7	TGTGCCAGCAGCCCCGGAGGTGGCCGTTCCGAGCAGTACTTC	CASSPGGGRSEQYF
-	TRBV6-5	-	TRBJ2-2	TGTGCCAGCAGTCAACTAGCAACCGGGGAGCTGTTTTTT	CASSQLATGELFF
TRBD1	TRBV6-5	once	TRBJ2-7	TGTGCCAGCAGCTACAGGGGTCCCACCTACGAGCAGTACTTC	CASSYRGPTYEQYF
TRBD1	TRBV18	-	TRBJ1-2	TGTGCCAGCTCACCAATGGACAGGGGGCAGAATGGCTACACCTTC	CASSPMDRGQNGYTF
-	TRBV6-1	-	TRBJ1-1	TGTGCCAGCAGTGATTTCGGGGTTAGCGGAACTGAAGCTTTCTTT	CASSDFGVSGTEAFF
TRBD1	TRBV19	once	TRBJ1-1	TGTGCCACCAGGGGGGTTGACAGGGGAACGACTGAAGCTTTCTTT	CATRGVDRGTTEAFF
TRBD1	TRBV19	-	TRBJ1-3	TGTGCCAGTAGTCCCCGGACAGGGGAGACTGGAAACACCATATATTTT	CASSPRTGETGNTIYF
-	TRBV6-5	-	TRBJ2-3	TGTGCCAGCAGCACCAGCGGGTCTAGCACAGATACGCAGTATTTT	CASSTSGSSTDTQYF
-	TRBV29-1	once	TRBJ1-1	TGCAGCGTTGTAAACAGGATGAACACTGAAGCTTTCTTT	CSVVNRMNTEAFF
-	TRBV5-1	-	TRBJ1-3	TGCGCCAGCAGCCCAAGGGGCTCTGGAAACACCATATATTTT	CASSPRGSGNTIYF
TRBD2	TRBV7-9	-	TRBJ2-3	TGTGCCAGCAGCTTTAGCGGGGGGGCTTCAGATACGCAGTATTTT	CASSFSGGASDTQYF
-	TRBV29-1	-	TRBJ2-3	TGCAGCGTTGGACTAGTCACAGATACGCAGTATTTT	CSVGLVTDTQYF
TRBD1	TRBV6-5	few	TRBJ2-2	TGTGCCAGCAGTTACACGACAGGGAGAACCGGGGAGCTGTTTTTT	CASSYTTGRTGELFF
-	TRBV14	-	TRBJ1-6	TGTGCCAGCAGCCAAGAGGGGGGATTCAATAATTCACCCCTCCACTTT	CASSQEGGFNNSPLHF
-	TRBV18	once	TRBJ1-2	TGTGCCAGCCTATCGGGACTCGCACATGGCTACACCTTC	CASLSGLAHGYTF
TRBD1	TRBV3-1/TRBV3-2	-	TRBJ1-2	TGTGCCAGCAGCCAAGGGGACAGAGGCTACACCTTC	CASSQGDRGYTF
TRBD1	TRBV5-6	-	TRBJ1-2	TGTGCCAGCTTCCCGGGACAGGAGGTAAATTATGGCTACACCTTC	CASFPGQEVNYGYTF
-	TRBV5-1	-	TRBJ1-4	TGCGCCAGCAGCTTGGAAGGGGAGCGGGATGAAAAACTGTTTTTT	CASSLEGERDEKLFF
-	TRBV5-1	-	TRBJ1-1	TGCGCCAGCACTCTGACAGGGAACACTGAAGCTTTCTTT	CASTLTGNTEAFF
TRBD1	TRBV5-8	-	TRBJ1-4	TGTGCCAGCAGCTTGGGGACAGGGTCTAATGAAAAACTGTTTTTT	CASSLGTGSNEKLFF
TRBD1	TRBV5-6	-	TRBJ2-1	TGTGCCAGCAGCTCCCGACAGGGGGGTTACAATGAGCAGTTCTTC	CASSSRQGGYNEQFF
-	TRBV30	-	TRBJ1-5	TGTGCCTGGAGTTACGGCCGGGACATATCCCAGCCCCAGCATTTT	CAWSYGRDISQPQHF
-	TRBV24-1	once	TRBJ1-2	TGTGCCACCAGTGACTCAGGGGTAGGGTATGGCTACACCTTC	CATSDSGVGYGYTF
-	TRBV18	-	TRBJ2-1	TGTGCCAGCTCTCCCCGACAGCCCATCAGCTCCTACAATGAGCAGTTCTTC	CASSPRQPISSYNEQFF
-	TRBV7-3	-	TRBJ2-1	TGTGCCAGCAGCTTAACCAGGGGGAGGTATGAGCAGTTCTTC	CASSLTRGRYEQFF
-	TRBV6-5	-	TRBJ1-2	TGTGCCAGCAGTTACGGGGGAGGTACGAGCTACACCTTC	CASSYGGGTSYTF
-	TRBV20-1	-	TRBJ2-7	TGCAGTGCTAGCGGGAGCTACGAGCAGTACTTC	CSASGSYEQYF
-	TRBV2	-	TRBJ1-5	TGTGCCAGCGGGCAAACGGTGGGCAATCAGCCCCAGCATTTT	CASGQTVGNQPQHF
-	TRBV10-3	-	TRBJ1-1	TGTGCCATCAGCAATACAGGACGAGAAGCTTTCTTT	CAISNTGREAFF
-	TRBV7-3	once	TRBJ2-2	TGTGCCAGCAGCTTAGTTGGAGGGCACACCGGGGAGCTGTTTTTT	CASSLVGGHTGELFF
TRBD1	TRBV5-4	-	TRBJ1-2	TGTGCCAGCAGCTTGAGGACAGGGGTTGGCTACACCTTC	CASSLRTGVGYTF